A selection of T cell receptor beta chains follows, all from one sample in a study of Ad26.COV2.S vaccination and SARS-CoV-2 variants. Using immunoSEQ multiplex PCR, the repertoire was profiled, and TCRdb retains in-frame clones only, with some absent. The table records around 450,000 clones, less than 95% of them present only once. This specimen consisted of peripheral blood, obtained in a trial of Ad26.COV2.S vaccine versus placebo. Receptor source: a person aged 18-65 years who received the Ad26.COV2.S COVID-19 vaccine or a placebo. The CDR3 runs from the conserved cysteine through the conserved F or W. Fields, in order: V gene, J gene, CDR3 protein.

>TRBV7-9|TRBJ2-7
CASSKGSSYEQYF
>TRBV11-2|TRBJ1-2
CASSIGILGYTF
>TRBV7-2|TRBJ2-1
CASLAREGNTMRQFF
>TRBV6-5|TRBJ2-1
CASTGADEQFF
>TRBV25-1|TRBJ1-2
CASSETGSYGYTF
>TRBV5-1|TRBJ1-6
CASSKTVNNSPLHF
>TRBV18|TRBJ1-3
CASSRGQGTGNTIYF
>TRBV7-8|TRBJ1-1
CASSFERYLEPEAFF
>TRBV9|TRBJ2-5
CASSVESESETQYF
>TRBV5-6|TRBJ1-6
CASSSGLGYSPLHF
>TRBV4-2|TRBJ2-7
CASSQARGANSYEQYF
>TRBV9|TRBJ2-7
CASSRGDRGYDVGEQYF
>TRBV29-1|TRBJ1-2
CSVAAGEGYTF
>TRBV12-5|TRBJ2-1
CASGGNEQFF
>TRBV5-1|TRBJ2-1
CASSPSPGSYNEQFF
>TRBV5-5|TRBJ1-4
CASSPGTGNEKLFF
>TRBV7-2|TRBJ2-7
CASSLPSSYEQYF
>TRBV6-2/TRBV6-3|TRBJ2-7
CASSAAYEQYF
>TRBV10-3|TRBJ1-5
CAISESKEYSNQPQHF
>TRBV19|TRBJ2-7
CASSIGRVPYEQYF
>TRBV29-1|TRBJ1-2
CSARPGGASGYTF
>TRBV6-5|TRBJ2-1
CASGSLAGGTNEQFF
>TRBV7-2|TRBJ1-2
CASKLVTNYGYTF
>TRBV28|TRBJ2-7
CASSFPSGRNYEQYF
>TRBV28|TRBJ1-5
CASRSLGNQPQHF
>TRBV27|TRBJ2-5
CASSLCNGTGEQETQYF
>TRBV3-1/TRBV3-2|TRBJ2-7
CASSHFDRGSDEQYF
>TRBV2|TRBJ2-7
CASRAGTGGIEQYF